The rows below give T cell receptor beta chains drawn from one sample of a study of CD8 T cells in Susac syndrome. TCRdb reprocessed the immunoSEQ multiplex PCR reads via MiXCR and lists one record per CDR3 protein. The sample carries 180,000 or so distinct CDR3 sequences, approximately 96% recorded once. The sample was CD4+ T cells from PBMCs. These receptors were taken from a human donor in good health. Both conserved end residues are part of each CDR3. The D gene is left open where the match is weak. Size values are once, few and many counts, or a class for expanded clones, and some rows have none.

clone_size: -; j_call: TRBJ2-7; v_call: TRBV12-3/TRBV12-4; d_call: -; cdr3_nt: TGTGCCAGCAGTTGGCTTGGCGAGCAGTACTTC; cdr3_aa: CASSWLGEQYF
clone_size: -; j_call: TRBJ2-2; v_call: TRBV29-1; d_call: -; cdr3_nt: TGCAGCGTTGAGGTTCGCAGGAACACCGGGGAGCTGTTTTTT; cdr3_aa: CSVEVRRNTGELFF
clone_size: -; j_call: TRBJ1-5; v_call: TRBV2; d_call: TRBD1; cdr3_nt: TGTGCCAGCAGTGCCGACAGGGTGAATCAGCCCCAGCATTTT; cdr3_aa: CASSADRVNQPQHF
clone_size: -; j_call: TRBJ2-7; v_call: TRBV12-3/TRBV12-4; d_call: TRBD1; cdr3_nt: TGTGCCAGCAGTTTGAGCAGGGGGCGGATCGACGAGCAGTACTTC; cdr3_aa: CASSLSRGRIDEQYF
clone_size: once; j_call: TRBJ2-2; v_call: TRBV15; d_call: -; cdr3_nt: TGTGCCACCGGGGGCCGCACCGGGGAGCTGTTTTTT; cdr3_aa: CATGGRTGELFF
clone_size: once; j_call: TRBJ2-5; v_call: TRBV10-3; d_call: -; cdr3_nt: TGTGCCATCAGTGAGTGGGGAGACGGGACCCAGTACTTC; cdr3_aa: CAISEWGDGTQYF
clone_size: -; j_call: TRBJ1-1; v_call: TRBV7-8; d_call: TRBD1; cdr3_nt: TGTGCCAGCAGCTGGGACAGCATGAACACTGAAGCTTTCTTT; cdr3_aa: CASSWDSMNTEAFF
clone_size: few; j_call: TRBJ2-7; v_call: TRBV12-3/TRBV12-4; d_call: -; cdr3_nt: TGTGCCAGCAGTTTGAGGACTTACGAGCAGTACTTC; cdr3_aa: CASSLRTYEQYF
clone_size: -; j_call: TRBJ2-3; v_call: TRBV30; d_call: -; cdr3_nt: TGTGCCTGGAATCCGAACCGCTGGAATACGCAGTATTTT; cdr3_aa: CAWNPNRWNTQYF
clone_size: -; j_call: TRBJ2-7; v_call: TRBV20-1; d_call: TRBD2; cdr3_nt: TGCAGTGCCCCCAACACGGCTAGCGGGAGATACGAGCAGTACTTC; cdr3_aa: CSAPNTASGRYEQYF
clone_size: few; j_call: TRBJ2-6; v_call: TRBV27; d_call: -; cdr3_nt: TGTGCCAGCAGTTTAGTCGTAACCGGGGCCAACGTCCTGACTTTC; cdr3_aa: CASSLVVTGANVLTF
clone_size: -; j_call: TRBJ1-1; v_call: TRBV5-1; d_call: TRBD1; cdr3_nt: TGCGCCAGCAGCCCCGCACCGGGACAGGGATGGACTGAAGCTTTCTTT; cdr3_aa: CASSPAPGQGWTEAFF
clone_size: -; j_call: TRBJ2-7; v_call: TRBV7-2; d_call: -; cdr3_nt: TGTGCCAGCAGCTACGACAGGTTTTCTTCCTACGAGCAGTACTTC; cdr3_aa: CASSYDRFSSYEQYF
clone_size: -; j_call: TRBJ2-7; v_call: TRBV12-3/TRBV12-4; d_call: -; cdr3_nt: TGTGCCAGCAGTTTTGACTCCAGCGAGCAGTACTTC; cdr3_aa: CASSFDSSEQYF
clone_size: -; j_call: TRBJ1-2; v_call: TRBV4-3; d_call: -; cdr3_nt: TGCGCCAGCAGCCAAGTTTACAGATCAGCTAACTATGGCTACACCTTC; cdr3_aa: CASSQVYRSANYGYTF
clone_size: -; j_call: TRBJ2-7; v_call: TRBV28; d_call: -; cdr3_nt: TGTGCCAGCAGGTTCAGGGAAAACCACGAGCAGTACTTC; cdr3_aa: CASRFRENHEQYF
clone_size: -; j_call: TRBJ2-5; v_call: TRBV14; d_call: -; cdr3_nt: TGTGCCAGCAGCCAGTATCTACAAGAGACCCAGTACTTC; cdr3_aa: CASSQYLQETQYF
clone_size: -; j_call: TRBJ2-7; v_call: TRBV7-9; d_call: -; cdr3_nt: TGTGCCAGCAGTAGGACAGCGAGAGAGCAGTACTTC; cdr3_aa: CASSRTAREQYF
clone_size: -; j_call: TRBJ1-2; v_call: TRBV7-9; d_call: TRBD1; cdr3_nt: TGTGCCAGCAGCACTCAGAGGGGGCCTAACTATGGCTACACCTTC; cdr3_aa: CASSTQRGPNYGYTF
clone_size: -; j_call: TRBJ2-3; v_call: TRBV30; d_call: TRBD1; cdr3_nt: TGTGCCTGGACCCTCAGGGGGCTAGCAGATACGCAGTATTTT; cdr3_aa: CAWTLRGLADTQYF
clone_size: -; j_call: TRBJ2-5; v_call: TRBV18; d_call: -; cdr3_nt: TGTGCCAGCTCACCACCAGGCGTCCGAGAGACCCAGTACTTC; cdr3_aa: CASSPPGVRETQYF
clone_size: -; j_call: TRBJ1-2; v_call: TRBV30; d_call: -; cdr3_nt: TGTGCCTGGAGTACAGGACAGAGACCCTATGGCTACACCTTC; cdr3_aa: CAWSTGQRPYGYTF
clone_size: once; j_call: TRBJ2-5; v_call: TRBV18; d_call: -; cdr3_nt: TGTGCCAGCTCACAGACCAGAAGGGGAGGAGAGACCCAGTACTTC; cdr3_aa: CASSQTRRGGETQYF
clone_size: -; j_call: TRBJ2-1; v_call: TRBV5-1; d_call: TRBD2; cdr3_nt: TGCGCCAGCAGCCCTAGCGGGTCCCGCTACAATGAGCAGTTCTTC; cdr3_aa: CASSPSGSRYNEQFF
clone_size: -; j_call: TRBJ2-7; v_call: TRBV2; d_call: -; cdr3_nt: TGTGCCAGCAGTGAACTGACCCCACCCGAGCAGTACTTC; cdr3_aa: CASSELTPPEQYF
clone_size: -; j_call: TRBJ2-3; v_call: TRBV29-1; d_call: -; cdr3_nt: TGCAGCGTTGATACAGGGATAGATACGCAGTATTTT; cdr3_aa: CSVDTGIDTQYF
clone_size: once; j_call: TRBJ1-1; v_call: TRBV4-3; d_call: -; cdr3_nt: TGCGCCAGCAGCCAACAATACTCAATAGGGATGAATGAAGCTTTCTTT; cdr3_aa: CASSQQYSIGMNEAFF
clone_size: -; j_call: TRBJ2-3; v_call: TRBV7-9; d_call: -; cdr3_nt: TGTGCCAGCAGCTACTCTGGGGCAGATACGCAGTATTTT; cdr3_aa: CASSYSGADTQYF
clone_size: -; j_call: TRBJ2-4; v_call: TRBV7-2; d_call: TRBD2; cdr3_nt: TGTGCCAGCAGCTTAGGGTCGCTAGCGGGGACCAAAAACATTCAGTACTTC; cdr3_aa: CASSLGSLAGTKNIQYF
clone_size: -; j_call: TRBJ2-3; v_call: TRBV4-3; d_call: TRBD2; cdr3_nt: TGCGCCAGCAGCCAAGAGCTAGCGGGGGGAGCAGATACGCAGTATTTT; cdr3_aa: CASSQELAGGADTQYF
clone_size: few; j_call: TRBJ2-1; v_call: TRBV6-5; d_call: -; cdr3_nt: TGTGCCAGCAGTCTGAGCAATGAGCAGTTCTTC; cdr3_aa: CASSLSNEQFF
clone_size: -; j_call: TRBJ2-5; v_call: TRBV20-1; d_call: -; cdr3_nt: TGCAGTGCTACCGGCCGGTACGTGGCCCAGTACTTC; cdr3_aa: CSATGRYVAQYF
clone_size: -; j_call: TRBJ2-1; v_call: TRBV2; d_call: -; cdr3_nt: TGTGCCAGCAGGCTACTAGCGACAGGGAAAGAGCAGTTCTTC; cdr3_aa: CASRLLATGKEQFF
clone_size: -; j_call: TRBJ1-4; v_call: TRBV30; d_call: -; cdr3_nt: TGTGCCTGGAGTGGGGACCGGGCAGCGGGTGAAAAACTGTTTTTT; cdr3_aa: CAWSGDRAAGEKLFF
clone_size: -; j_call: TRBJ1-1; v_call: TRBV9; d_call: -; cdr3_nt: TGTGCCAGCAGCGTAGCCGGGATGAACACTGAAGCTTTCTTT; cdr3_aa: CASSVAGMNTEAFF
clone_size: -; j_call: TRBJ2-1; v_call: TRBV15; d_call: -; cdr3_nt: TGTGCCACCAGCCGGAGGGACCAAAAGCAGTTCTTC; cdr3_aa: CATSRRDQKQFF
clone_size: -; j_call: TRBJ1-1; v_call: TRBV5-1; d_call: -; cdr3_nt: TGCGCCAGCAGCTTCCCGGGGGGTACTGAAGCTTTCTTT; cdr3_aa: CASSFPGGTEAFF
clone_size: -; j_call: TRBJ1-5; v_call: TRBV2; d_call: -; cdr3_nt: TGTGCCAGCAGGGGACGGCTAAGCAATCAGCCCCAGCATTTT; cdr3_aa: CASRGRLSNQPQHF
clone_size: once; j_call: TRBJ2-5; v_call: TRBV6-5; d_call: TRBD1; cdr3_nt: TGTGCCAGCAGTTACAATTCGGACAGGGTAGGAGAGACCCAGTACTTC; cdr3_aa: CASSYNSDRVGETQYF
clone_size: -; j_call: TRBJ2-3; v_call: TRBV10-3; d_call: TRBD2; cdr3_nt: TGTGCCACCCAAGGCTCTAGCGGATCCACAGATACGCAGTATTTT; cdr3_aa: CATQGSSGSTDTQYF
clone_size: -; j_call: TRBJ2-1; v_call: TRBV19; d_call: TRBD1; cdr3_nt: TGTGCCAGTAGTGCCGGACAGGTTGGTAATGAGCAGTTCTTC; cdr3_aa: CASSAGQVGNEQFF
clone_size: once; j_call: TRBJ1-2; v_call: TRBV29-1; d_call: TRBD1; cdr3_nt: TGCAGCGTTGCAGGGGGCGCCTCAACCTATGGCTACACCTTC; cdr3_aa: CSVAGGASTYGYTF
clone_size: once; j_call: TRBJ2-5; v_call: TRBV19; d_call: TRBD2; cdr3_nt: TGTGCCAGTAGTCCGAGACTAGCGGGGGTATTACAAGAGACCCAGTACTTC; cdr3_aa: CASSPRLAGVLQETQYF
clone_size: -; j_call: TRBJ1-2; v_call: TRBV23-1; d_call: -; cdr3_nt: TGCGCCAGCAGTCGCTTGGGGGCGTGCTATGGCTACACCTTC; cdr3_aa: CASSRLGACYGYTF
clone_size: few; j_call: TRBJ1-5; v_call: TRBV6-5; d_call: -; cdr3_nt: TGTGCCAGCCGGAAAGGTAGCAATCAGCCCCAGCATTTT; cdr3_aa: CASRKGSNQPQHF
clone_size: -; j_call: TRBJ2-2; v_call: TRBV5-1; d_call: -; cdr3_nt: TGCGCCAGCAGCTTACGTCCTACCGGGGATGGTGAATACGGCGGGGAGCTGTTTTTT; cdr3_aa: CASSLRPTGDGEYGGELFF
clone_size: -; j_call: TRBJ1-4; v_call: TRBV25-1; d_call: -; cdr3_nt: TGTGCCAGCAGTCGAGGGAATGAAAAACTGTTTTTT; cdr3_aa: CASSRGNEKLFF
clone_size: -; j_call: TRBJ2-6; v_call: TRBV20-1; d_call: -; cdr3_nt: TGCAGTGCCTTGGGGGCCAACGTCCTGACTTTC; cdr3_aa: CSALGANVLTF
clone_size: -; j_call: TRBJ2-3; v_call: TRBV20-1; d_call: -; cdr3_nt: TGCAGTGCTAGAAGGCCGGGGAGCCTTAGCACAGATACGCAGTATTTT; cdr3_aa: CSARRPGSLSTDTQYF
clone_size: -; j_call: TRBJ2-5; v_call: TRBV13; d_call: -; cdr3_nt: TGTGCCAGCAGCTTGGATACCCAAGAGACCCAGTACTTC; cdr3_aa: CASSLDTQETQYF
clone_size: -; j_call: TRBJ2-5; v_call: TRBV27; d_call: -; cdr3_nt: TGTGCCAGCAGTATACAGGGCCCTGAGACCCAGTACTTC; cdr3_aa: CASSIQGPETQYF